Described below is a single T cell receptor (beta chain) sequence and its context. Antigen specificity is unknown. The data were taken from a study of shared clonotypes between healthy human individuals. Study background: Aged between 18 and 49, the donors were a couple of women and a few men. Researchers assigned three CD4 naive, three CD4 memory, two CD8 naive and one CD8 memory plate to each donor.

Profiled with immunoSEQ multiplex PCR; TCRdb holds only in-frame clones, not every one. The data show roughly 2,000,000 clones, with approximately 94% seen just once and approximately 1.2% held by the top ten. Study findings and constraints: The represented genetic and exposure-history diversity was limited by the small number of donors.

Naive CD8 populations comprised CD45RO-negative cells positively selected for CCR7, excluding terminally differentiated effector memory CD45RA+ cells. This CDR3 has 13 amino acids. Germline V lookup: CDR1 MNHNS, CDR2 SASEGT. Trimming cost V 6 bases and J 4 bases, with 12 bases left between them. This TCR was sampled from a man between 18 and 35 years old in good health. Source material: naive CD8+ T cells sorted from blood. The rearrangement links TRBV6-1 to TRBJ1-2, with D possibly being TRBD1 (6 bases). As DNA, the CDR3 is TGTGCCAGCAGGTTACAGGGAGGCTATGGCTACACCTTC. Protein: CASRLQGGYGYTF.